This T cell receptor (beta chain) emerged from a study of human T cells and chemical hapten exposure. Overall study context: Patients received weekly diphenylcyclopropenone doses to the scalp throughout the approximately 25-week study.

On this clonotype itself: Its specificity is not known.

General observations from the study: Sensitization with DPC brought no change to TCRs above 1 in 1000 in frequency. Because they had alopecia, donors may respond immunologically unlike healthy people.

Time point indicated: pre-sensitization, week 0. Treatment noted: therapeutic diphenylcyclopropenone sensitization with weekly scalp DPC. Germline loops: CDR1 SGHAT, CDR2 FQDESV (reference sequence). The CDR3 extends over 14 amino acids. V gave up 3 bases and J gave up 6 bases; unmatched junction bases: 6. Library construction involved attaching unique molecular identifiers to individual cDNA molecules, which allowed quantitative, reproducible TCR counting. Using its own MiXCR run on the RACE reads, TCRdb lists one record per CDR3 protein. This table holds about 350,000 distinct CDR3 sequences, about 5.4% found once.

The chain links TRBV11-1 to TRBJ1-1, with 8 bases matching TRBD1. The TCR comes from a young woman with alopecia areata. Some clones in this sample may be carry-over from other donors' samples. The specimen was whole blood, collected in connection with sensitization to the hapten diphenylcyclopropenone (DPC). The CDR3 nucleotides are TGTGCCAGCAGCTTTACGACAGGGGACCCTGAAGCTTTCTTT. It encodes CASSFTTGDPEAFF.